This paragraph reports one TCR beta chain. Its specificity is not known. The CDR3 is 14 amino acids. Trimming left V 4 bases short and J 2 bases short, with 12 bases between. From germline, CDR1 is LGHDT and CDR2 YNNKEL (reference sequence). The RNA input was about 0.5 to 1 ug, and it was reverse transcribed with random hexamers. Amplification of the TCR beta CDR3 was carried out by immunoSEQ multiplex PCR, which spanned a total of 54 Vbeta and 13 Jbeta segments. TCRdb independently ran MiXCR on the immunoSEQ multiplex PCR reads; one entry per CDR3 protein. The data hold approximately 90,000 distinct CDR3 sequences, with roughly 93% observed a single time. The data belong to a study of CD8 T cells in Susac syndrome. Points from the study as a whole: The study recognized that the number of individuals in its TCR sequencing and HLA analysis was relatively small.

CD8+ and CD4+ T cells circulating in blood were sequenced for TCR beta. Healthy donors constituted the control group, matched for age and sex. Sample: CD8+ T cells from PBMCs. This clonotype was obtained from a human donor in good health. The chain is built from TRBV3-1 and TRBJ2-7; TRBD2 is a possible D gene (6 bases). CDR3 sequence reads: CASSPMEGPYEQYF. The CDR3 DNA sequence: TGTGCCAGCAGCCCCATGGAGGGTCCCTACGAGCAGTACTTC.